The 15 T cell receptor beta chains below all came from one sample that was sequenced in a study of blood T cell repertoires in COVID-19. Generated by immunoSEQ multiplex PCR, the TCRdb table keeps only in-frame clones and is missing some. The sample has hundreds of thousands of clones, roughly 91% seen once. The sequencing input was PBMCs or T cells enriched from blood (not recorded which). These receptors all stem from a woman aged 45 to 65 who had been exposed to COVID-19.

The CDR3 DNA reads as TGTGCCAGCAGCCAGGTCGGGACTAAAAAAGAGACCCAGTACTTC. Its translation is CASSQVGTKKETQYF. The chain has TRBV3-1 (or the pseudogene TRBV3-2) and TRBJ2-5; 7 bases match TRBD2. This CDR3 region has 15 residues. Germline V lookup: CDR1 LGHDT, CDR2 YNNKEL (reference sequence). V lost 3 bases and J lost 3; bases outside the gene matches: 7.

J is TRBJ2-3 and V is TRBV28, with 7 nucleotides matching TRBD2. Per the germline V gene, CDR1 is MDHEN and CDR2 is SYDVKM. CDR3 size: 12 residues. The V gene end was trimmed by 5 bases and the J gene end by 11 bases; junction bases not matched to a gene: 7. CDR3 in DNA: TGTGCCAGCAGTCCCCGGGAGGTTGGGCAGTATTTT. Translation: CASSPREVGQYF.

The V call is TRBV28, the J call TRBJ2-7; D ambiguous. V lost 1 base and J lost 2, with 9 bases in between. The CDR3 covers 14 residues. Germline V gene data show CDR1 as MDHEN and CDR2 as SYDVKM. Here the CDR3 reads CASSLSHGTYEQYF. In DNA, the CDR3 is TGTGCCAGCAGTTTATCCCACGGTACCTACGAGCAGTACTTC.

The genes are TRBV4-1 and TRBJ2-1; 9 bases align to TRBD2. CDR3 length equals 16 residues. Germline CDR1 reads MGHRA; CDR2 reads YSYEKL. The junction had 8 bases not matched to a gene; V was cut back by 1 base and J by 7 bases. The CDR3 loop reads CASSQAPSGENNEQFF. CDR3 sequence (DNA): TGCGCCAGCAGCCAAGCCCCTAGCGGGGAGAATAATGAGCAGTTCTTC.

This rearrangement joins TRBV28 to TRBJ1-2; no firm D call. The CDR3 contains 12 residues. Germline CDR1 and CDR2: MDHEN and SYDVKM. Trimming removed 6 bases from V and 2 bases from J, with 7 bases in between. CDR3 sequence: CASSQINYGYTF. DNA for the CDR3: TGTGCCAGCAGCCAAATCAACTATGGCTACACCTTC.

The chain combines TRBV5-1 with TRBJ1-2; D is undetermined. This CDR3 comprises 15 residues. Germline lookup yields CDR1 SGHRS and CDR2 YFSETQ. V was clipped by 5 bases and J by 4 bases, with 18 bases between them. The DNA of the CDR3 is TGCGCCAGCAGTTCGGGTTCGCTCTCTGCCTATGGCTACACCTTC. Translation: CASSSGSLSAYGYTF.

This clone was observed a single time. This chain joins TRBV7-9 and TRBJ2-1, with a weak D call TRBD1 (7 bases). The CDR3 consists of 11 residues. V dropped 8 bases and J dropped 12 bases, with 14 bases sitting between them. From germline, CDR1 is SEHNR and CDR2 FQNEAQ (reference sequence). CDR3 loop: CASGGTERQFF. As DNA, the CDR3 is TGTGCCAGCGGCGGGACAGAGAGGCAGTTCTTC.

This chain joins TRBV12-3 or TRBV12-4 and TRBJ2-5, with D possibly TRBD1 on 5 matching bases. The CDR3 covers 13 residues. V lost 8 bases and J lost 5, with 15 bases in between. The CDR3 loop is CASVLGAAETQYF. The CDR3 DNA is TGTGCCAGCGTTCTAGGGGCAGCCGAGACCCAGTACTTC.

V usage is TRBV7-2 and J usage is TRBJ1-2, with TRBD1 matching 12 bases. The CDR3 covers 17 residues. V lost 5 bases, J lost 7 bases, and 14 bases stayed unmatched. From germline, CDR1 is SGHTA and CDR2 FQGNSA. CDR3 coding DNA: TGTGCCAGCAGCCAACGTCCCGGGACAGGGGGCGTAAGTGGCTACACCTTC. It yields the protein CASSQRPGTGGVSGYTF.

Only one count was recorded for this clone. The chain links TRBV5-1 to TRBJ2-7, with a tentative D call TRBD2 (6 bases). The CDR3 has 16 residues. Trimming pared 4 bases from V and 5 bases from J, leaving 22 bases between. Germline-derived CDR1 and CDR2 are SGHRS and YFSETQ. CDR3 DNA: TGCGCCAGCAGCCCCCCTAGGGTGGGGGACTGGGACGAGCAGTACTTC. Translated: CASSPPRVGDWDEQYF.

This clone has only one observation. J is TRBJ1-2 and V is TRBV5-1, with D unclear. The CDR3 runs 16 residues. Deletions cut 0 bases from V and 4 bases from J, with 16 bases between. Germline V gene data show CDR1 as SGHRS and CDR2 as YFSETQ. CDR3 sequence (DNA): TGCGCCAGCAGCTTGGGTCCGGAGATGATCCCCTATGGCTACACCTTC. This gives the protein CASSLGPEMIPYGYTF.

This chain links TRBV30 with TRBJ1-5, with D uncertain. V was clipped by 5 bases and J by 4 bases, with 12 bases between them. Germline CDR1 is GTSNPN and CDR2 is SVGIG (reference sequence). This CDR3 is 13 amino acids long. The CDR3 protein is CAWSLEGNQPQHF. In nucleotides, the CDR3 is TGTGCCTGGTCCCTTGAGGGTAATCAGCCCCAGCATTTT.

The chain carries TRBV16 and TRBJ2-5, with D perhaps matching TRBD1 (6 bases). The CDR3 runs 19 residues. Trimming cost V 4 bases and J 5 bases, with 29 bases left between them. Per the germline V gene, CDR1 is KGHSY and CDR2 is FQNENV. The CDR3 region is CASSRVKNRERVSKETQYF. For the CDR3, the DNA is TGTGCCAGCAGCCGGGTGAAAAACAGGGAAAGAGTCTCGAAGGAGACCCAGTACTTC.

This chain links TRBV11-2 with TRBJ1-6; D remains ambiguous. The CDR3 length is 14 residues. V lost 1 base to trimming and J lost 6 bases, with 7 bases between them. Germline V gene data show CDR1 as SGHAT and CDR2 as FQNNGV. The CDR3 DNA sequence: TGTGCCAGCAGCTTAGGCCTACCTAATTCACCCCTCCACTTT. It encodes CASSLGLPNSPLHF.

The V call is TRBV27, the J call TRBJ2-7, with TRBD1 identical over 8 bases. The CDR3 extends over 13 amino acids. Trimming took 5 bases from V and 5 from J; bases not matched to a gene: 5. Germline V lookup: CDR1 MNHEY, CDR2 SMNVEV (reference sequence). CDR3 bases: TGTGCCAGCAGTCTGGGACAGGCCCACGAGCAGTACTTC. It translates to CASSLGQAHEQYF.